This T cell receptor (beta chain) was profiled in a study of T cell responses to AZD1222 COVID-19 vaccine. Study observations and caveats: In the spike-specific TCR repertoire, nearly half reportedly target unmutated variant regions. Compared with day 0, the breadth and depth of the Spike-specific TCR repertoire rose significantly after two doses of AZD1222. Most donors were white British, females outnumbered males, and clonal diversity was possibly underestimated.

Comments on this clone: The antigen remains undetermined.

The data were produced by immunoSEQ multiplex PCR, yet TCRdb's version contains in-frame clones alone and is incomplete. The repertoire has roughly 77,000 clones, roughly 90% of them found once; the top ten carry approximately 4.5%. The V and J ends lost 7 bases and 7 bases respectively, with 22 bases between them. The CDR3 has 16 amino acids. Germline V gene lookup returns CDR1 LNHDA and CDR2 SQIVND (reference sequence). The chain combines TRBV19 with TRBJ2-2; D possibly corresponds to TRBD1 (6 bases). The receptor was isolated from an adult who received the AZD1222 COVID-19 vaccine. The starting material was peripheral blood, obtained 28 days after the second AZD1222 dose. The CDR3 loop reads CASTQRRGNTGGELFF. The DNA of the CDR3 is TGTGCCAGTACCCAACGTAGGGGGAATACGGGCGGGGAGCTGTTTTTT.